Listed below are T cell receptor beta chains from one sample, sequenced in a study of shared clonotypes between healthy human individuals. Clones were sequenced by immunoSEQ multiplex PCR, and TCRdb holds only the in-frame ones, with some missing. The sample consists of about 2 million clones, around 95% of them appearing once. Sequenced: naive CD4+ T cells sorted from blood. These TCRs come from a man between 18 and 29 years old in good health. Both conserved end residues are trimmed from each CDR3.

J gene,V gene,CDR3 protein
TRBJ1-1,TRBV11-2,ASSLNRGDSAF
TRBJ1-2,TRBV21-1,ASSATVYGYT
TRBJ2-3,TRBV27,ASSPLGTGNPDTQY
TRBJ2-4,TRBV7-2,ASSSIGSNIQY
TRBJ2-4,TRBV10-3,AISGGGLGKNIQY
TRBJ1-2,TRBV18,ASSPGQLNYGYT
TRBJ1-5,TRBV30,AWSLGQGTQPQH
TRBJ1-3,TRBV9,ASSVAPGNTIY
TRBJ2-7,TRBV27,ASRGTGTHEQY
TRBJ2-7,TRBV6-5,ASSPGTGGSYEQY
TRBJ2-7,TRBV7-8,ASSLRQGGDEQY
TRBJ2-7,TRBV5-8,ASSPAGSGAGSYEQY
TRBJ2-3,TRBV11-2,ASSPGLTFTDTQY
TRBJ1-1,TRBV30,AWSVRWGGTEAF
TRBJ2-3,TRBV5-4,ASSLDPGPTDTQY
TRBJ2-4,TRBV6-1,ASSEAAGLAKNIQY
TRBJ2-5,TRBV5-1,ASSLAPAGEGETQY
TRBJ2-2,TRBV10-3,AISPRDYSAGELF
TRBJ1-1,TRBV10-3,AISESRGERNTEAF
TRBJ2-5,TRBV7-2,ASSRDRAAETQY
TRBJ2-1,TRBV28,ASSLTSGTSSYNEQF
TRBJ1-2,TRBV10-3,AISESNTGYGYT
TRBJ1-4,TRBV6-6,ASSLGWGEKLF
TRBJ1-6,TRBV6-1,ASSGQGAIYNSPLH